Listed here is a single TCR beta chain. Its antigen is undetermined. The data belong to a study of cytomegalovirus exposure and HLA in healthy donors. Looking at the study overall: The 550 to 800 first-cohort repertoires and the 100 to 150 validation repertoires shared the same platform, a later analysis reported. Overall study results and limits: Listed as cytomegalovirus-associated were over 150 TCR beta chains.

TCRdb keeps only in-frame clones here, not all; method: immunoSEQ multiplex PCR. The sample carries 150,000 or so clones, roughly 87% recorded once. Per germline, CDR1 SGHRS and CDR2 YFSETQ. With 3 bases removed from V and 1 base from J, the gap between germline ends came to 5 bases. This CDR3 has 13 amino acids. The chain links TRBV5-1 to TRBJ2-1; tentatively, D is TRBD2 (5 bases). This receptor was identified in a woman aged 18-29 years in good health and CMV-seropositive. The sequenced sample was PBMCs. Here the CDR3 DNA reads TGCGCCAGCAGCTGGGAGTCCTACAATGAGCAGTTCTTC. As protein: CASSWESYNEQFF.